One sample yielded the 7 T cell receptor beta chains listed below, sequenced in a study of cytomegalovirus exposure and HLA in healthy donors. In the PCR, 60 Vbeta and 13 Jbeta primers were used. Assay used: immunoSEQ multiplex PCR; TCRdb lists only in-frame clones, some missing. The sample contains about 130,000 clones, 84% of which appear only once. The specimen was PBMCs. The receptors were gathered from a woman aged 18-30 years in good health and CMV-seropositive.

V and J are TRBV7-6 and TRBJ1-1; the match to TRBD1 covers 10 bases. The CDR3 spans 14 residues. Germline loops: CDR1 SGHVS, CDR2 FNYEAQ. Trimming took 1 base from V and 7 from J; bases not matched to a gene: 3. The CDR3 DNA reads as TGTGCCAGCAGCTTAGGGACAGGGGGGATTGAAGCTTTCTTT. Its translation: CASSLGTGGIEAFF.

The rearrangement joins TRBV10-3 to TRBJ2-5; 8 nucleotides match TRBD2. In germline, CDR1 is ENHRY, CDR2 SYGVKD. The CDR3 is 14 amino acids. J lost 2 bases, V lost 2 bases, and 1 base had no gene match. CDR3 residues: CAISERGGQETQYF. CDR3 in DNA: TGTGCCATCAGTGAGCGGGGGGGACAAGAGACCCAGTACTTC.

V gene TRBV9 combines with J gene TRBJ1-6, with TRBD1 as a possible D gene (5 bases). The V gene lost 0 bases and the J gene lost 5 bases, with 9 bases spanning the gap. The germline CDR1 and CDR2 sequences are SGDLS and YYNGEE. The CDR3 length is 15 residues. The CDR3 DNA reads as TGTGCCAGCAGCGTAGGGGGGGGAAATAATTCACCCCTCCACTTT. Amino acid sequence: CASSVGGGNNSPLHF.

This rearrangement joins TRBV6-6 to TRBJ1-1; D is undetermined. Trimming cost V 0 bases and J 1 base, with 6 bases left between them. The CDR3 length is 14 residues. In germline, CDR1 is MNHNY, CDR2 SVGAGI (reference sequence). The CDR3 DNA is TGTGCCAGCAGTTACTCGGAGAAGAACACTGAAGCTTTCTTT. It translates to CASSYSEKNTEAFF.

The CDR3 sequence is CASSLDSKSSTDTQYF. The CDR3 region has the DNA TGTGCCAGCAGCCTAGACAGTAAGTCTAGCACAGATACGCAGTATTTT. V and J are TRBV2 and TRBJ2-3; possible D gene TRBD1, 5 bases. Germline-derived CDR1 and CDR2 are SNHLY and FYNNEI. This CDR3 is 16 amino acids long. The germline V and J ends were trimmed by 6 bases and 0 bases, with 16 bases remaining between them.

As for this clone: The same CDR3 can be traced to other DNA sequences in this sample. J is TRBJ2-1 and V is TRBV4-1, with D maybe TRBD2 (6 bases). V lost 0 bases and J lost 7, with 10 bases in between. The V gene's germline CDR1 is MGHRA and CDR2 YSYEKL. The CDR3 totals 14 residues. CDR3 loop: CASSQDLGGNEQFF. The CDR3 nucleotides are TGCGCCAGCAGCCAAGATCTAGGAGGGAATGAGCAGTTCTTC.

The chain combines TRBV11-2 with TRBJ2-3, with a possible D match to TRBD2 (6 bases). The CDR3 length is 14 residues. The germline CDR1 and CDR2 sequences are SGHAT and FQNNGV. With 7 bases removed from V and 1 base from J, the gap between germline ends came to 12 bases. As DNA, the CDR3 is TGTGCCAGCAACTCCGGGGGTCGCACAGATACGCAGTATTTT. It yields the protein CASNSGGRTDTQYF. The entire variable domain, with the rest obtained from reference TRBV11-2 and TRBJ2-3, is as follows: EAGVAQSPRYKIIEKRQSVAFWCNPISGHATLYWYQQILGQGPKLLIQFQNNGVVDDSQLPKDRFSAERLKGVDSTLKIQPAKLEDSAVYLCASNSGGRTDTQYFGPGTRLTVL.